Sequencing of this TCR beta chain was carried out in a study of CD8 T cells in Susac syndrome. A quantity of about 0.5 to 1 ug RNA underwent reverse transcription using random hexamers. TCRdb analysed the immunoSEQ multiplex PCR reads with MiXCR anew, one entry per CDR3 protein. The top ten clones hold 0.075% to 0.1% of a sample with over 100,000 distinct CDR3 sequences, roughly 96% of them seen once. CDR1 MNHNS and CDR2 SASEGT come from the germline V gene. V trimming: 1 base; J trimming: 5 bases; junction bases outside the gene matches: 6. The CDR3 has 16 amino acids. Sequencing input: CD4+ T cells from PBMCs. The sequence derives from a human donor in good health. V and J are TRBV6-1 and TRBJ1-5, with 9 bases matching TRBD1. The CDR3 loop reads CASSEGGDRVHQPQHF. The CDR3 nucleotides read TGTGCCAGCAGTGAAGGGGGGGACAGGGTTCATCAGCCCCAGCATTTT.